The clone carrying this TCR beta chain was seen at least ten times. This sample was taken from a study of T cells in Graves' hyperthyroidism and ophthalmopathy. Per the germline V gene, CDR1 is GTSNPN and CDR2 is SVGIG (reference sequence). The CDR3 runs 13 residues. V was shortened by 3 bases and J by 7 bases, with 13 bases between the two germline ends. The blood sample dates from first hyperthyroidism diagnosis, preceding any ophthalmopathy symptoms. Amplification of TCR beta CDR3 regions used RNA as the template. HTBI primers were used for first-round RT-PCR of the TCR CDR3. A single record per CDR3 protein comes from TCRdb applying MiXCR to the multiplex PCR reads. The sample carries fewer than 900,000 distinct CDR3 sequences, around 19% recorded once.

The chain uses TRBV30 and TRBJ2-4, with a possible D match to TRBD1 (7 bases). The sequence was obtained from a woman in her forties or fifties with Graves' hyperthyroidism that later progressed to Graves' ophthalmopathy. Sequencing was carried out using blood. The CDR3 protein is CAWSVPGGNIQYF. The CDR3 nucleotides are TGTGCCTGGAGCGTCCCAGGGGGGAACATTCAGTACTTC. The full variable domain, its missing parts supplied by reference TRBV30 and TRBJ2-4, is SQTIHQWPATLVQPVGSPLSLECTVEGTSNPNLYWYRQAAGRGLQLLFYSVGIGQISSEVPQNLSASRPQDRQFILSSKKLLLSDSGFYLCAWSVPGGNIQYFGAGTRLSVL.